This T cell receptor (beta chain) comes out of a study of blood T cell repertoires in COVID-19. The CDR3 consists of 15 residues. The repertoire was sequenced with immunoSEQ multiplex PCR; TCRdb's copy has only in-frame clones and lacks some. The data show hundreds of thousands of clones, roughly nine tenths seen once. Cohort allocation depended upon clinical history that participants reported. The sequence was obtained from a woman aged 45-65 years in a cohort exposed to, infected with or recovered from COVID-19 (not recorded which). The sequencing input was PBMCs or T cells enriched from blood (not recorded which). The chain carries TRBV21-1 and TRBJ2-7; the table's TRBD1 call for D was not verified on the DNA. TRBV21-1 is annotated as a pseudogene. CDR3 amino acids: CASSGPGQDFYEQYF. The DNA of the CDR3 is TGTGCCAGCAGCGGCCCGGGACAGGATTTTTACGAGCAGTACTTC.